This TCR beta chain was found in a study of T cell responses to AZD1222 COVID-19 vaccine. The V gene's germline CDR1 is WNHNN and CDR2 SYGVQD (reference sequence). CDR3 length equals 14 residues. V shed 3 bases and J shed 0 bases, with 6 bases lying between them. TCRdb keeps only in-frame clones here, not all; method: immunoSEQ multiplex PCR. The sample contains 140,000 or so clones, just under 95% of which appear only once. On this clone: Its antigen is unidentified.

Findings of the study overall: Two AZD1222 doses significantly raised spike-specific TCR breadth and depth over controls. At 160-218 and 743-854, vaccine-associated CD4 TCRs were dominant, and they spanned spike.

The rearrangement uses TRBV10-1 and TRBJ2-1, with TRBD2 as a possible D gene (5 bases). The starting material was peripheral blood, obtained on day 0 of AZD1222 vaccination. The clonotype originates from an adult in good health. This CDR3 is CASSERGSYNEQFF. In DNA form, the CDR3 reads TGCGCCAGCAGTGAACGGGGCTCCTACAATGAGCAGTTCTTC.